This TCR beta chain came from a study of blood T cells in healthy people across ages. Sample-barcoded 5' priming and a J-beta primer mix drove a second PCR of about 6 to 12 cycles. Each CDR3 protein gets one entry after TCRdb re-called the 5' RACE reads with MiXCR. The table records roughly 1,500,000 distinct CDR3 sequences, roughly 45% of them present only once. The germline CDR1 and CDR2 sequences are SGHTA and FQGNSA. V was trimmed by 5 bases and J by 0 bases, leaving 14 bases between them. The CDR3 is 16 amino acids. In each sample, at least 7 million PBMCs were isolated. The source of this sequence is a woman aged 18-29 years in good health. The chain uses TRBV7-2 and TRBJ2-1, with D hard to call. Source material: blood. CDR3: CASSRALPSSYNEQFF. CDR3 sequence (DNA): TGTGCCAGCAGCCGGGCGCTACCTAGCTCCTACAATGAGCAGTTCTTC.